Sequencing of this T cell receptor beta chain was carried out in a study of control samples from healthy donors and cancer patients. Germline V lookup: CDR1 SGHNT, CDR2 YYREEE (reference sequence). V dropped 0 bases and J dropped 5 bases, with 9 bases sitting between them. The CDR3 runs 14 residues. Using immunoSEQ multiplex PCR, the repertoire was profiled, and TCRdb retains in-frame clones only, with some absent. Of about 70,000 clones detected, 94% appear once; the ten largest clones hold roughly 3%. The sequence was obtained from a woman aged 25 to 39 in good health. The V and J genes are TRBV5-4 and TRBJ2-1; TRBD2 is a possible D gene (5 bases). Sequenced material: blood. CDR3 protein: CASSLETRDNEQFF. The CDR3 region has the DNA TGTGCCAGCAGCTTGGAAACTAGAGACAATGAGCAGTTCTTC.